This T cell receptor (beta chain) was obtained from a study of OX40 agonist ivuxolimab in advanced cancers. At the level of the study: The dose of intravenous ivuxolimab that patients received every 2 weeks ranged from 0.01 to 10 mg/kg. General study points: CD8+ T cells showed, on average, more clonal expansion than CD4+ cells. Within 6 weeks, CD4+ and CD8+ blood T cells expanded clonally at 0.1 to 3.0 mg/kg.

CDR1 is MGHRA and CDR2 is YSYEKL in the germline V gene. The CDR3 runs to 16 residues. The J segment lost 2 bases and the V segment lost 1 base, leaving 5 bases of the junction unmatched. This table comes from immunoSEQ multiplex PCR, and its TCRdb copy is limited to in-frame clones, with some not included. This table has about 48,000 clones, roughly 81% appearing once. With respect to this clone: Antigen unknown.

The genes are TRBV4-1 and TRBJ2-3; 8 positions match TRBD1. The sample here was CD4+ or CD8+ T cells sorted from blood, taken in a trial of the OX40 agonist ivuxolimab. The receptor was isolated from an adult with an advanced solid tumor such as melanoma, head and neck, liver or kidney cancer. DNA for the CDR3: TGCGCCAGCAGCCAAGTTCAGGACAGGGACACAGATACGCAGTATTTT. Amino acids: CASSQVQDRDTDTQYF.